This is a list of T cell receptor beta chains from one sample in a study of CD8 T cells in ankylosing spondylitis. TCRdb itself ran the 5' RACE reads through MiXCR, one entry per CDR3 protein. Here the sample spans 150,000 to 200,000 distinct CDR3 sequences, 15% to 20% being singletons. Sequenced material: blood, either unsorted or a sorted T cell fraction (not recorded which). The receptors shown here come from a male donor aged 10-35 years with ankylosing spondylitis or in good health (not recorded which). The CDR3 runs from the conserved cysteine through the conserved F or W.

>TRBJ1-1|12|TRBV5-1
CASSLGSTEAFF
>TRBJ2-1|12|TRBV12-3/TRBV12-4
CASSGPSAEQFF
>TRBJ1-3|15|TRBV5-6
CASSLEGGYGNTIYF
>TRBJ1-6|15|TRBV25-1
CARGQRQVDNSPLHF
>TRBJ2-7|14|TRBV7-2
CASSLSERFHEQYF
>TRBJ2-3|14|TRBV25-1
CASSEGAWTDTQYF
>TRBJ1-3|16|TRBV3-1
CASSQERLNSGNTIYF
>TRBJ1-3|16|TRBV12-2
CASRSEGGEAGNTIYF
>TRBJ2-1|13|TRBV29-1
CSDGGDWNMGQFF
>TRBJ2-3|14|TRBV12-3/TRBV12-4
CASSSRGLGNAQYF
>TRBJ2-7|14|TRBV7-2
CASSLAGARNEQYF
>TRBJ2-7|16|TRBV20-1
CSARVVERTSPGEQYF
>TRBJ2-5|13|TRBV27
CASSLLLGETQYF
>TRBJ2-2|15|TRBV12-5
CASGSTGANTGELFF
>TRBJ1-1|14|TRBV12-3/TRBV12-4
CASSTENANTEAFF
>TRBJ2-1|14|TRBV29-1
CSVQGGLASNEQFF
>TRBJ1-1|16|TRBV4-2
CASSQPIYRDNTEAFF
>TRBJ2-7|15|TRBV28
CASSFGRSGVYEQYF
>TRBJ1-6|16|TRBV5-6
CASSGQGSSYNSPLHF
>TRBJ2-3|17|TRBV21-1
CASSSTSGRAGPDTQYF
>TRBJ2-7|13|TRBV10-3
CATSGTATYEQYF
>TRBJ2-5|13|TRBV20-1
CSAPWLVGETQYF
>TRBJ2-1|13|TRBV7-6
CASSLGRYNEQIF
>TRBJ2-2|14|TRBV6-2/TRBV6-3
CASSYDSSTGELFF
>TRBJ2-7|13|TRBV6-6
CATTRGSHYEQYF
>TRBJ1-1|13|TRBV15
CATSSRENTEAFF
>TRBJ2-2|16|TRBV20-1
CSASRGRQTYTGELFF
>TRBJ2-1|11|TRBV18
CASSPETEQFF
>TRBJ2-3|12|TRBV20-1
CSQGAAQDTQYF
>TRBJ2-5|14|TRBV5-1
CASSLSVVGETQYF
>TRBJ2-7|16|TRBV5-4
CASSLAGGADSYEQYF
>TRBJ1-3|18|TRBV7-6
CASSLVVGGRLSGNTIYF
>TRBJ2-1|16|TRBV12-3/TRBV12-4
CASSLIFREGHNEQFF
>TRBJ2-3|16|TRBV12-3/TRBV12-4
CASSFRREGPTDTQYF
>TRBJ1-1|15|TRBV15
CATSVRGRMNTEAFF
>TRBJ2-3|16|TRBV5-6
CASSSPSGPYTDTQYF
>TRBJ2-3|16|TRBV11-2
CASSYTSGSSTDTQYF
>TRBJ2-5|14|TRBV21-1
CASSKVGLGETQYF
>TRBJ2-1|14|TRBV5-1
CASSPAGGGHEQFF
>TRBJ1-1|14|TRBV5-1
CASRKERVNTEAFF
>TRBJ1-6|15|TRBV7-9
CASSLRTGSNSPLHF
>TRBJ2-1|14|TRBV12-3/TRBV12-4
CATQWWQGGNEQFF
>TRBJ2-3|17|TRBV12-3/TRBV12-4
CASSLSTSGKMVDTQYF
>TRBJ2-5|16|TRBV29-1
CSVGAWGELREETQYF
>TRBJ2-1|16|TRBV18
CASSPEQGEGGNEQFF
>TRBJ2-5|12|TRBV18
CASSPEQETQYF
>TRBJ2-3|16|TRBV18
CASSPSLVVITDTQYF
>TRBJ2-3|11|TRBV7-9
CASRLGDTQYF
>TRBJ2-1|14|TRBV6-6
CAIKGSGSSSEQFF
>TRBJ2-3|15|TRBV5-1
CASSLDGTSTDTQYF
>TRBJ2-1|18|TRBV12-3/TRBV12-4
CASSLHSGTGLSYNEQFF
>TRBJ2-1|11|TRBV14
CASSRSGPQFF
>TRBJ1-1|14|TRBV4-3
CASSQRGLSTEAFF
>TRBJ1-2|13|TRBV12-3/TRBV12-4
CASSFWERDGYTF